In this sample, the clone carrying this TCR beta chain turned up once. Its target is not known. Unsorted whole blood supplied the blood RNA, and germline DNA was isolated too. Chronic HBV infection, which was untreated, was present in the patients. The germline CDR1 and CDR2 sequences are MNHNS and SASEGT. V lost 6 bases, J lost 0 bases, and 5 bases stayed unmatched. This CDR3 comprises 14 residues. The data were obtained in a study of tumor-infiltrating lymphocytes in primary liver carcinoma. Turning to the study itself: Participating patients were men and women between 30 and 69 years old.

Constant-region priming of roughly 490 ng total RNA yielded TCR beta cDNA. Libraries covering TCR beta were generated through three nested multiplex PCR rounds (using a slightly modified ARM-PCR). The two initial PCR rounds, roughly 9 cycles each, used TRBV1-TRBV30 forward and C-beta reverse primers. TCRdb re-derived calls from the multiplex PCR reads in MiXCR, one entry per CDR3 protein. Among nearly 200,000 distinct CDR3 sequences listed, less than 65% were seen once. General study findings and limits: It was in tumors, not blood, that the top-250-clone fraction was significantly higher (p = 0.039).

This chain connects TRBV6-1 to TRBJ2-7; TRBD1 matches at 7 bases. Sequenced input: peripheral blood. This TCR was recovered from a woman in her fifties or sixties with primary liver carcinoma and hepatitis B virus infection. CDR3: CASRAGGRSYEQYF. The CDR3 DNA is TGTGCCAGCAGGGCAGGGGGTCGCTCCTACGAGCAGTACTTC.